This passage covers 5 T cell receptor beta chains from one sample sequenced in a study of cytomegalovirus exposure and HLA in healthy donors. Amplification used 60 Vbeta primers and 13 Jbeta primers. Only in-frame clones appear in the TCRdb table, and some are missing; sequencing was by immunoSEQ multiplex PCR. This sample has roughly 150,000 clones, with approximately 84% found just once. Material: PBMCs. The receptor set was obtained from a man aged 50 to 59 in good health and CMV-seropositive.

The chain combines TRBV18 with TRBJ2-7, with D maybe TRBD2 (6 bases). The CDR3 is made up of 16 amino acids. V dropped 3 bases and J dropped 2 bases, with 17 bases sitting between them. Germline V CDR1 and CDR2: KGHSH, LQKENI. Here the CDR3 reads CASSPRGRGLPYEQYF. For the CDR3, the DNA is TGTGCCAGCTCACCTCGGGGGAGAGGGCTCCCCTACGAGCAGTACTTC.

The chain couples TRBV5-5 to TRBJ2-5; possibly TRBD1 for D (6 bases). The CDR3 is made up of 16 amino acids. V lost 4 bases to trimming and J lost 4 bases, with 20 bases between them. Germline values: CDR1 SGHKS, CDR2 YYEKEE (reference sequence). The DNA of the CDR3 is TGTGCCAGCAGCGGAAACAGGGTCCCTCTGGGAGAGACCCAGTACTTC. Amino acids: CASSGNRVPLGETQYF.

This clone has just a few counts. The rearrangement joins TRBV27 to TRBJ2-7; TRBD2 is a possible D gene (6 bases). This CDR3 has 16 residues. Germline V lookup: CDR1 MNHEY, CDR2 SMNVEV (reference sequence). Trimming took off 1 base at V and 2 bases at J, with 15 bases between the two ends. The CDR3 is CASSLFVAETAYEQYF. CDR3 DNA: TGTGCCAGCAGTTTATTCGTAGCGGAGACGGCCTACGAGCAGTACTTC.

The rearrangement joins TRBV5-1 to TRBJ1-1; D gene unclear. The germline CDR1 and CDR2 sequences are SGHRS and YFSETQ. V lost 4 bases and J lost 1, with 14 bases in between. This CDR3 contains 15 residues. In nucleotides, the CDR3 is TGCGCCAGCAGCGAAGGCGCGGTAGCGAACACTGAAGCTTTCTTT. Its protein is CASSEGAVANTEAFF.

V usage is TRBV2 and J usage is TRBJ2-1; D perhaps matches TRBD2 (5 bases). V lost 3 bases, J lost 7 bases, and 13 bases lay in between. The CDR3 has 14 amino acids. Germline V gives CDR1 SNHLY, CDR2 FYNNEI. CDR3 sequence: CASSDGIGPNEQFF. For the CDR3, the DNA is TGTGCCAGCAGTGACGGGATAGGCCCGAATGAGCAGTTCTTC.